This T cell receptor (beta chain) was profiled in a study of neurological immune-mediated disorders. With 0 bases clipped from V and 7 bases from J, the junction kept 7 bases outside the gene matches. CDR1 and CDR2 (germline): DFQATT, SNEGSKA (reference sequence). The CDR3 consists of 16 residues. TCRdb recomputed calls from the 5' RACE reads with MiXCR, one row per CDR3 protein. The sample includes 53,000 or so distinct CDR3 sequences, 7% to 10% seen only once; the top ten take 1.9%. As to time point: longitudinal time-point 3. The clonotype comes from a woman aged 40 to 50 in good health. The chain has TRBV20-1 and TRBJ2-3, with 13 bases aligning to TRBD2. The sample taken for sequencing was PBMCs. The CDR3 nucleotides read TGCAGTGCTAGAGATTCACTAGCGGGGGGGCTAAATACGCAGTATTTT. This gives the protein CSARDSLAGGLNTQYF.